The source of this T cell receptor (beta chain) is a study of T cell responses to AZD1222 COVID-19 vaccine. Notes on the study in general: Recipients of two AZD1222 doses showed rising Spike-specific TCR breadth and depth. Spike-wide coverage was observed for vaccine-associated CD4 TCRs, with dominant responses at 160-218 and 743-854. The sample set comprised mostly white British donors with more females, and clonal diversity was possibly underestimated.

Repertoires were generated with immunoSEQ multiplex PCR, while TCRdb's copy carries only in-frame clones and drops some. The repertoire consists of roughly 200,000 clones, with 91% occurring once and the leading ten covering approximately 1.6%. Worth noting for this clone: As yet, its antigen is unknown.

The sequenced sample was peripheral blood, obtained 28 days after the second AZD1222 dose. The clonotype originates from an adult who received the AZD1222 COVID-19 vaccine.

The CDR3 spells CASSSQANYGYTF. Written as DNA, the CDR3 is TGTGCCAGCAGCTCACAGGCAAACTATGGCTACACCTTC. The genes are TRBV7-2 and TRBJ1-2, with D possibly TRBD1 on 5 matching bases. Trimming took 4 bases from V and 2 from J, leaving 8 bases between them. This CDR3 is 13 amino acids long. CDR1 and CDR2 (germline): SGHTA, FQGNSA. The full variable domain, in which reference TRBV7-2 and TRBJ1-2 provide the parts outside the CDR3, is GAGVSQSPSNKVTEKGKDVELRCDPISGHTALYWYRQSLGQGLEFLIYFQGNSAPDKSGLPSDRFSAERTGGSVSTLTIQRTQQEDSAVYLCASSSQANYGYTFGSGTRLTVV.